This T cell receptor beta chain derives from a study of shared clonotypes between healthy human individuals. Overall study context: Each donor had three CD4 naive, three CD4 memory, two CD8 naive and one CD8 memory plate.

About this clone itself: Its specificity is unknown.

CDR1 is MNHEY, CDR2 SMNVEV, per germline (reference sequence). There are 14 residues in the CDR3. V was shortened by 0 bases and J by 5 bases, with 10 bases between the two germline ends. Assay: immunoSEQ multiplex PCR; the TCRdb copy retains only in-frame clones and omits some. Here the sample spans about 2.1 million clones, 90% to 95% being singletons. The naive CD8 population came from CD45RO-negative cells selected for CCR7, without terminally differentiated effector memory CD45RA+ cells. Caucasian adults living in Nashville, Tennessee, provided all samples. Study-level findings and limits: Inspection by rarefaction showed sorted-subset sequencing to be incomplete despite large depth. Genetic and exposure-history diversity was limited by the small donor number.

This chain connects TRBV27 to TRBJ2-5; D not resolved. The source is a man aged 18 to 35 in good health. Some clones in this sample may be carry-over from other donors' samples. The source material was naive CD8+ T cells from PBMCs. The CDR3 DNA sequence: TGTGCCAGCAGTTTATCGGTGTCAGTGGAGACCCAGTACTTC. Amino acid sequence: CASSLSVSVETQYF.